Following are 10 T cell receptor beta chains from one sample sequenced in a study of early T cells in non-severe SARS-CoV-2 infection. Via MiXCR, TCRdb re-called the 5' RACE reads, giving one row per CDR3 protein. The data show fewer than 65,000 distinct CDR3 sequences, 8.5% to 9.5% seen once. The specimen was whole blood. The receptors originated from an adult who was a healthcare worker with PCR-confirmed SARS-CoV-2 infection or an uninfected control (not recorded which).

This chain links TRBV7-2 with TRBJ2-1, with TRBD2 identical over 8 bases. Germline lookup yields CDR1 SGHTA and CDR2 FQGNSA. Trimming cost V 5 bases and J 7 bases; bases outside gene matches: 16. The CDR3 length is 17 residues. The CDR3 nucleotides are TGTGCCAGCAGCCCAGGGAGTTGGGTAGCGGGGTATAATGAGCAGTTCTTC. Protein: CASSPGSWVAGYNEQFF. Full variable domain (remainder filled in from reference TRBV7-2 and TRBJ2-1): GAGVSQSPSNKVTEKGKDVELRCDPISGHTALYWYRQSLGQGLEFLIYFQGNSAPDKSGLPSDRFSAERTGGSVSTLTIQRTQQEDSAVYLCASSPGSWVAGYNEQFFGPGTRLTVL.

This clonotype has a handful of counts. The V call is TRBV29-1, the J call TRBJ1-4; 8 nucleotides agree with TRBD1. This CDR3 comprises 14 residues. With V trimmed by 5 bases and J by 7 bases, 9 bases remained unmatched. Germline CDR1 is SQVTM and CDR2 is ANQGSEA. Here the CDR3 reads CSVLEWTGSEKLFF. In nucleotides, the CDR3 is TGCAGCGTTTTGGAGTGGACAGGGAGTGAAAAACTGTTTTTT.

The chain couples TRBV3-1 to TRBJ1-1, with a tentative D call TRBD1 (5 bases). The germline V gene has CDR1 LGHDT and CDR2 YNNKEL (reference sequence). This CDR3 contains 15 residues. The V gene lost 3 bases and the J gene lost 1 base, with 12 bases spanning the gap. CDR3 sequence reads: CASSQKGFGNTEAFF. As DNA, the CDR3 is TGTGCCAGCAGCCAGAAGGGGTTCGGGAACACTGAAGCTTTCTTT. The full variable domain, rest sourced from reference TRBV3-1 and TRBJ1-1, is DTAVSQTPKYLVTQMGNDKSIKCEQNLGHDTMYWYKQDSKKFLKIMFSYNNKELIINETVPNRFSPKSPDKAHLNLHINSLELGDSAVYFCASSQKGFGNTEAFFGQGTRLTVV.

The chain couples TRBV20-1 to TRBJ1-3, with a possible D match to TRBD1 (5 bases). CDR1 is DFQATT, CDR2 SNEGSKA, per germline (reference sequence). V lost 1 base and J 0 bases, leaving 10 bases between the germline ends. The CDR3 spans 15 residues. CDR3 residues: CSARAGKNSGNTIYF. The CDR3 nucleotides are TGCAGTGCTAGAGCAGGGAAGAACTCTGGAAACACCATATATTTT.

This clonotype was found many times. V usage is TRBV5-1 and J usage is TRBJ2-5; D call uncertain. The ends were cut back, 0 bases at V and 4 bases at J, with 10 bases in the middle. The CDR3 is made up of 14 amino acids. The germline V gene has CDR1 SGHRS and CDR2 YFSETQ. CDR3 bases: TGCGCCAGCAGCTTGGCCCCTGCCCCAGAGACCCAGTACTTC. Protein product: CASSLAPAPETQYF. Using reference TRBV5-1 and TRBJ2-5 for the parts outside the CDR3, the full variable domain is KAGVTQTPRYLIKTRGQQVTLSCSPISGHRSVSWYQQTPGQGLQFLFEYFSETQRNKGNFPGRFSGRQFSNSRSEMNVSTLELGDSALYLCASSLAPAPETQYFGPGTRLLVL.

The chain recombines TRBV23-1 with TRBJ2-1; 9 bases fit TRBD1. TRBV23-1 is filed as an ORF, its function uncertain. The CDR3 loop spans 16 amino acids. The V and J ends lost 5 bases and 8 bases, in that order; junction bases with no gene match: 13. This CDR3 reads CASSFKGQGRWDEQFF. In DNA, the CDR3 is TGCGCCAGCAGTTTCAAGGGACAGGGAAGGTGGGATGAGCAGTTCTTC.

The chain employs TRBV6-5 and TRBJ1-6, with TRBD1 matching 7 bases. Trimming removed 0 bases from V and 5 bases from J; junction bases left unmatched: 7. The CDR3 is made up of 17 amino acids. Germline-derived CDR1 and CDR2 are MNHEY and SVGAGI. CDR3 nucleotide sequence: TGTGCCAGCAGTTACTCTTGGGCAGGGGGACATAATTCACCCCTCCACTTT. Its translation: CASSYSWAGGHNSPLHF.

The rearrangement uses TRBV12-3 or TRBV12-4 and TRBJ1-5; 12 bases are a match to TRBD1. This CDR3 contains 15 residues. Germline trimming cut 6 bases from V and 6 bases from J; bases unmatched to any gene: 6. In DNA, the CDR3 is TGTGCCAGCAGATCGGGACAGGGGGCCAGTCAGCCCCAGCATTTT. This sequence encodes CASRSGQGASQPQHF.

There are a few counts of this clonotype. V is TRBV5-1 and J is TRBJ2-7; 8 bases match TRBD1. V was pared by 0 bases and J by 5 bases, with 19 bases of the junction left unmatched. Per the germline V gene, CDR1 is SGHRS and CDR2 is YFSETQ. This CDR3 comprises 19 residues. CDR3 sequence (DNA): TGCGCCAGCAGCTTGGGGCGTCGTCGCGGGGACAGGTCGCATCACGAGCAGTACGTC. Translation gives CASSLGRRRGDRSHHEQYV.

This clonotype was recorded many times. V gene TRBV20-1 combines with J gene TRBJ1-5; 8 bases match TRBD1. V shed 1 base and J 7 bases; nucleotides not matched to a gene: 3. Germline V CDR1 and CDR2: DFQATT, SNEGSKA (reference sequence). The CDR3 runs to 13 residues. CDR3 region: CSARAGGGQPQHF. CDR3 DNA sequence: TGCAGTGCTAGAGCAGGGGGCGGGCAGCCCCAGCATTTT.